This T cell receptor beta chain was retrieved from a study of cytomegalovirus exposure and HLA in healthy donors. Both 60 Vbeta primers and 13 Jbeta primers went into the PCR. Produced via immunoSEQ multiplex PCR; TCRdb's table is partial and in-frame only. This table holds 90,000 to 120,000 clones, roughly 75% found once. General study results and limits: In a later analysis, HLA-associated TCR beta chains were more clonally expanded than equally common others. Earlier results showed most TCR beta V segments being productive about 87% or about 30% of the time. An analysis that was carried out later associated some 17,000 TCR beta sequences with HLA alleles at 0.05 false discovery rate.

The germline V gene encodes CDR1 SQVTM and CDR2 ANQGSEA. J lost 6 bases, V lost 5 bases, and 6 bases had no gene match. CDR3 length: 13 amino acids. Nominal health characterized the donors when sampled, though unrecorded immune exposures were likely. Concerning this clone: Antigen: not known.

Sequenced input: PBMCs. This chain connects TRBV29-1 to TRBJ2-1; 8 bases are shared with TRBD2. This sequence was found in a young woman in good health and CMV-seropositive. The CDR3 sequence: CSVSGTRVNEQFF. In DNA form, the CDR3 reads TGCAGCGTTTCCGGGACTAGGGTCAATGAGCAGTTCTTC.